The next 3 T cell receptor beta chains were all read from a single sample in a study of blood T cell repertoires in COVID-19. TCRdb's copy holds only in-frame clones and misses some; the assay was immunoSEQ multiplex PCR. The table has some 150,000 clones, approximately 88% seen once; the top ten hold about 2%. Input material: peripheral blood. The receptors stem from an older man with acute or convalescent COVID-19.

The rearrangement uses TRBV5-3 and TRBJ1-3; perhaps TRBD1 as D (5 bases). TRBV5-3 is known as an ORF, though its function is uncertain. This CDR3 has 16 amino acids. Trimming took off 3 bases at V and 0 bases at J, with 13 bases between the two ends. CDR3 bases: TGTGCCAGAAGCTGGGCGAGGGGAGGCTCTGGAAACACCATATATTTT. Its translation: CARSWARGGSGNTIYF.

The V call is TRBV6-1, the J call TRBJ1-2; D is undetermined. V lost 2 bases and J lost 4, with 14 bases in between. Germline CDR1 and CDR2: MNHNS and SASEGT. The CDR3 sequence is 15 residues long. Here the CDR3 reads CASSELFVRTYGYTF. The CDR3 DNA sequence: TGTGCCAGCAGTGAACTATTTGTTCGAACCTATGGCTACACCTTC.

V usage is TRBV5-1 and J usage is TRBJ1-4; weak D call: TRBD1 (5 bases). V lost 4 bases, J lost 3 bases, and 13 bases lay in between. CDR1 is SGHRS and CDR2 is YFSETQ in the germline V gene. This CDR3 has 15 amino acids. CDR3 in amino acids: CASSPLPGSNEKLFF. The CDR3 coding sequence is TGCGCCAGCAGCCCACTGCCAGGGTCTAATGAAAAACTGTTTTTT.